Sequencing of this T cell receptor (beta chain) was carried out in a study of molecular identifiers for immune sequencing clone quantification. This CDR3 region has 14 residues. Trimming stripped 0 bases from V and 4 bases from J, with 9 bases between. CDR1 and CDR2 from the germline V gene are SNHLY and FYNNEI. This clonotype was observed at least ten times. TCRdb re-called the PCR reads with MiXCR, one entry per CDR3 protein. The table lists 350,000 or so distinct CDR3 sequences, about 22% of them singletons. This receptor was taken from a human donor in good health. Some libraries in this study had Jurkat cell RNA spiked in. The chain couples TRBV2 to TRBJ1-1, with unresolved D. Specimen: naive CD8+ T cells from blood, with Jurkat cell RNA spiked in. Subset defined: FACS-sorted CD8+CD4-CCR7+CD45RA+ naive T cells. The CDR3 DNA reads TGTGCCAGCAGTGAAGCTCCTGAGGCCACTGAAGCTTTCTTT. Residues: CASSEAPEATEAFF.